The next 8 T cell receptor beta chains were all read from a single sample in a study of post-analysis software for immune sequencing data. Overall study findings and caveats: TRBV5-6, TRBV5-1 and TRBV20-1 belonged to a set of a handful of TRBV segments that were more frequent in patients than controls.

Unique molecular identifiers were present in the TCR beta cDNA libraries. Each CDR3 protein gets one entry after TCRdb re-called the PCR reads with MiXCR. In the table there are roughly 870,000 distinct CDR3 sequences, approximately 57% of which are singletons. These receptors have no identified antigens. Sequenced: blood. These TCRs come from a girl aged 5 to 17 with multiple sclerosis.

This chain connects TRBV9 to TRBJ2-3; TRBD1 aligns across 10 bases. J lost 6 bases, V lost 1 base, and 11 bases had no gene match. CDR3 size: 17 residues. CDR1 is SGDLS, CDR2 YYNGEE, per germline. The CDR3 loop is CASSVHRDRGMADTQYF. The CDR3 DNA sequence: TGTGCCAGCAGCGTACATCGGGACAGGGGCATGGCGGATACGCAGTATTTT.

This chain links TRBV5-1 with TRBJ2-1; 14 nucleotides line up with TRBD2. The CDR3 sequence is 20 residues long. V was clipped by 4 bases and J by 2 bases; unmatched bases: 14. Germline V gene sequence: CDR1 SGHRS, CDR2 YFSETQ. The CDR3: CASSPETSGGARRPYNEQFF. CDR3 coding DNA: TGCGCCAGCAGCCCGGAGACTAGCGGGGGGGCCAGACGACCCTACAATGAGCAGTTCTTC.

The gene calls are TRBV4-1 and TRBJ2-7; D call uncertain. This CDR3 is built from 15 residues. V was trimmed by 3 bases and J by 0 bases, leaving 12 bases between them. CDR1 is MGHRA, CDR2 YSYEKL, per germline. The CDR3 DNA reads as TGCGCCAGCAGCCACGGACCGAGCAGCTCCTACGAGCAGTACTTC. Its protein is CASSHGPSSSYEQYF.

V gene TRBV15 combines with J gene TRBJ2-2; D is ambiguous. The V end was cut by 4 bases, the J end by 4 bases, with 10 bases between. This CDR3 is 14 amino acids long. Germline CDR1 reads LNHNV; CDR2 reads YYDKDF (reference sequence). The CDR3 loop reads CATSNRPGTGELFF. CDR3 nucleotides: TGTGCCACCAGCAACCGACCGGGCACCGGGGAGCTGTTTTTT.

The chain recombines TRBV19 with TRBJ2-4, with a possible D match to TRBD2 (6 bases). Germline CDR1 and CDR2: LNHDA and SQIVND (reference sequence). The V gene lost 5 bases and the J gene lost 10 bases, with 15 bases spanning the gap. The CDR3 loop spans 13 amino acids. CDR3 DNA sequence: TGTGCCAGTAGTGGCTCGGAAGCGGGTATTCAGTACTTC. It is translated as CASSGSEAGIQYF.

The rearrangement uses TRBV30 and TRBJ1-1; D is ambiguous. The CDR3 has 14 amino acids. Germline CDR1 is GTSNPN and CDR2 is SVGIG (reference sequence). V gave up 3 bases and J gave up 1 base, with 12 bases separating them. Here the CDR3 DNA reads TGTGCCTGGAGGGGTAGGACTAAGAACACTGAAGCTTTCTTT. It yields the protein CAWRGRTKNTEAFF.

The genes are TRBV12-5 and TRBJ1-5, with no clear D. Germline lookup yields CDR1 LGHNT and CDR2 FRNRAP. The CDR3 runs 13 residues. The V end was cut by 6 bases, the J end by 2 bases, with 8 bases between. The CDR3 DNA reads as TGTGCTAGTGGAACAGAGGGCAATCAGCCCCAGCATTTT. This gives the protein CASGTEGNQPQHF.

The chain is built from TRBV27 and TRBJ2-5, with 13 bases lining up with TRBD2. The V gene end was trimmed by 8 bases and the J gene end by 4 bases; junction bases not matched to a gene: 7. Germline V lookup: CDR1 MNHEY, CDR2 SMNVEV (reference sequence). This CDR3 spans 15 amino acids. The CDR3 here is CASLGLAGARETQYF. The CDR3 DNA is TGTGCCAGCCTTGGACTAGCGGGAGCCAGAGAGACCCAGTACTTC.